This passage covers 23 T cell receptor beta chains from one sample sequenced in a study of cytomegalovirus exposure and HLA in healthy donors. A multiplex PCR was run with 60 Vbeta primers and 13 Jbeta primers. Profiled with immunoSEQ multiplex PCR; TCRdb holds only in-frame clones, not every one. The table lists some 110,000 clones, 70% to 80% of them singletons, with about 16% in the top ten. The material sequenced was PBMCs. These receptors all come from a man aged 50-59 years in good health and CMV-seropositive.

On this clone: Other nucleotide sequences in the sample specify the same CDR3. V usage is TRBV5-1 and J usage is TRBJ1-3, with D perhaps TRBD1 (5 bases). Trimming stripped 6 bases from V and 2 bases from J, with 15 bases between. The CDR3 is 15 amino acids. The germline V gene has CDR1 SGHRS and CDR2 YFSETQ. CDR3 residues: CASTLDRLAGNTIYF. The CDR3 DNA reads TGCGCCAGCACCTTAGACAGACTGGCTGGAAACACCATATATTTT.

This clone was counted once. The chain has TRBV5-4 and TRBJ2-1, with TRBD2 as a possible D gene (7 bases). V was trimmed by 0 bases and J by 0 bases, leaving 10 bases between them. CDR1 and CDR2 (germline): SGHNT, YYREEE (reference sequence). This CDR3 is built from 16 residues. CDR3 amino acids: CASSLEGGSSYNEQFF. CDR3 nucleotides: TGTGCCAGCAGCTTGGAGGGGGGGAGCTCCTACAATGAGCAGTTCTTC.

This chain uses TRBV19 with TRBJ2-3; TRBD2 matches at 12 bases. CDR1 and CDR2 from the germline V gene are LNHDA and SQIVND (reference sequence). The CDR3 consists of 16 residues. V shed 7 bases and J 2 bases; nucleotides not matched to a gene: 7. CDR3 amino acids: CASTETSGSLTDTQYF. CDR3 in DNA: TGTGCCAGTACTGAGACTAGCGGGAGCCTCACAGATACGCAGTATTTT.

This clone was seen more than once but under ten times. This sequence joins TRBV6-5 and TRBJ2-7; 7 nucleotides line up with TRBD2. The germline gives CDR1 MNHEY, CDR2 SVGAGI. CDR3 size: 14 residues. V gave up 2 bases and J gave up 6 bases; unmatched junction bases: 7. This chain's CDR3 is CASSYGRERSEQYF. For the CDR3, the DNA is TGTGCCAGCAGTTACGGGCGGGAGCGCTCCGAGCAGTACTTC.

The V gene is TRBV7-6, the J gene TRBJ2-2, with 8 bases that match TRBD1. This CDR3 has 15 amino acids. Unmatched junction bases numbered 6, after V lost 5 bases and J lost 4 bases. CDR1 is SGHVS, CDR2 FNYEAQ, per germline. This chain's CDR3 is CASSMQTGGTGELFF. CDR3 DNA sequence: TGTGCCAGCAGCATGCAAACAGGGGGCACCGGGGAGCTGTTTTTT. Full variable domain (missing parts from reference TRBV7-6 and TRBJ2-2): GAGVSQSPRYKVTKRGQDVALRCDPISGHVSLYWYRQALGQGPEFLTYFNYEAQQDKSGLPNDRFSAERPEGSISTLTIQRTEQRDSAMYRCASSMQTGGTGELFFGEGSRLTVL.

The chain combines TRBV6-5 with TRBJ1-5; D ambiguous. The length of the CDR3 is 13 residues. Deletions cut 4 bases from V and 3 bases from J, with 7 bases between. CDR1 and CDR2 (germline): MNHEY, SVGAGI. The CDR3 DNA reads TGTGCCAGCAGTTGGGCCTACAATCAGCCCCAGCATTTT. Its protein is CASSWAYNQPQHF.

V and J are TRBV28 and TRBJ2-1; 9 nucleotides line up with TRBD2. V trimming: 7 bases; J trimming: 9 bases; junction bases outside the gene matches: 7. Looked up from germline, CDR1 is MDHEN and CDR2 is SYDVKM. CDR3 length equals 13 residues. The CDR3 bases are TGTGCCAGCAAGGCGGGGGGGCCTAGTGAGCAGTTCTTC. This translates into CASKAGGPSEQFF. Variable domain in full (rest from reference TRBV28 and TRBJ2-1): DVKVTQSSRYLVKRTGEKVFLECVQDMDHENMFWYRQDPGLGLRLIYFSYDVKMKEKGDIPEGYSVSREKKERFSLILESASTNQTSMYLCASKAGGPSEQFFGPGTRLTVL.

This clone appeared a single time. The DNA of the CDR3 is TGCGCCAGCGCCCAGTTAGCGGGAGGCCTGAACACCGGGGAGCTGTTTTTT. This codes for CASAQLAGGLNTGELFF. The chain employs TRBV10-2 and TRBJ2-2; 10 positions match TRBD2. Per germline, CDR1 WSHSY and CDR2 SAAADI. This CDR3 has 17 amino acids. V lost 8 bases and J lost 1; bases outside the gene matches: 10.

This clone was recorded once. The chain joins TRBV19 to TRBJ2-1; D gene uncertain. V was shortened by 1 base and J by 2 bases, with 3 bases between the two germline ends. Looked up from germline, CDR1 is LNHDA and CDR2 is SQIVND (reference sequence). The CDR3 sequence is 13 residues long. CDR3 loop: CASSIAPYNEQFF. As DNA, the CDR3 is TGTGCCAGTAGTATAGCTCCCTACAATGAGCAGTTCTTC.

The CDR3 reads CASSPRRGDGYTF. The CDR3 nucleotides are TGTGCCAGCTCACCCCGCCGGGGGGACGGCTACACCTTC. The chain has TRBV18 and TRBJ1-2, with a possible D match to TRBD1 (5 bases). The CDR3 totals 13 residues. CDR1 KGHSH and CDR2 LQKENI come from the germline V gene. The germline V and J ends were trimmed by 3 bases and 8 bases, with 13 bases remaining between them.

This clone was seen a handful of times. V is TRBV6-5 and J is TRBJ2-1; 7 positions agree with TRBD2. This CDR3 has 15 residues. With 6 bases clipped from V and 5 bases from J, the junction kept 10 bases outside the gene matches. Germline values: CDR1 MNHEY, CDR2 SVGAGI. The CDR3 is CASREYSGPHNEQFF. The CDR3 DNA sequence: TGTGCCAGCAGGGAATATAGCGGGCCCCACAATGAGCAGTTCTTC.

V is TRBV28 and J is TRBJ2-7; D gene uncertain. The germline V and J ends were trimmed by 6 bases and 0 bases, with 6 bases remaining between them. CDR1 is MDHEN, CDR2 SYDVKM, per germline. CDR3 length: 12 amino acids. The CDR3 coding sequence is TGTGCCAGCAGCCAGAACTCCTACGAGCAGTACTTC. It specifies CASSQNSYEQYF.

The chain employs TRBV28 and TRBJ1-2, with 7 positions matching TRBD1. Losses at the gene ends were 6 bases for V and 0 bases for J; bases not matched to a gene: 4. The CDR3 runs to 14 residues. From germline, CDR1 is MDHEN and CDR2 SYDVKM. DNA of the CDR3: TGTGCCAGCAGGAGGGACAGCCCTAACTATGGCTACACCTTC. It encodes CASRRDSPNYGYTF.

V usage is TRBV6-5 and J usage is TRBJ1-4; D is perhaps TRBD1 (5 bases). The CDR3 has 13 residues. Trimming left V 7 bases short and J 8 bases short, with 14 bases between. The germline gives CDR1 MNHEY, CDR2 SVGAGI. This CDR3 reads CASKGPAGEKLFF. CDR3 coding DNA: TGTGCCAGCAAAGGGCCAGCAGGGGAAAAACTGTTTTTT.

This rearrangement joins TRBV11-2 to TRBJ2-7, with D perhaps matching TRBD1 (8 bases). This CDR3 is built from 13 residues. Germline lookup yields CDR1 SGHAT and CDR2 FQNNGV. Trimming stripped 5 bases from V and 7 bases from J, with 15 bases between. CDR3 sequence: CASSNHRGGEQYF. DNA of the CDR3: TGTGCCAGCAGCAACCACAGGGGGGGGGAGCAGTACTTC.

This chain joins TRBV5-1 and TRBJ2-5, with 8 bases fitting TRBD2. The CDR3 is 15 residues long. Trimming cost V 0 bases and J 4 bases; bases outside gene matches: 5. Germline assignment: CDR1 SGHRS and CDR2 YFSETQ. CDR3 residues: CASSLEGLGRETQYF. CDR3 nucleotide sequence: TGCGCCAGCAGCTTGGAGGGACTAGGGCGAGAGACCCAGTACTTC.

Only a few counts were recorded for this clone. The V and J genes are TRBV28 and TRBJ1-2, with D maybe TRBD1 (6 bases). Between the trimmed V and J ends, which lost 4 bases and 4 bases, there was a span of 19 bases. The germline V gene has CDR1 MDHEN and CDR2 SYDVKM. This CDR3 region has 16 residues. The CDR3 protein is CASSSRTQGRVYGYTF. Written as DNA, the CDR3 is TGTGCCAGCAGTTCCCGTACCCAGGGGCGGGTCTATGGCTACACCTTC.

The V gene is TRBV18, the J gene TRBJ1-6; D might be TRBD1 (6 bases). Germline V lookup: CDR1 KGHSH, CDR2 LQKENI. V was pared by 4 bases and J by 7 bases, with 20 bases between. The length of the CDR3 is 17 residues. CDR3 bases: TGTGCCAGCTCACTGTTAGACAGGCGGCCTCAGAATTCACCCCTCCACTTT. Amino acid sequence: CASSLLDRRPQNSPLHF.

The chain joins TRBV29-1 to TRBJ2-7; D might be TRBD1 (6 bases). The CDR3 contains 15 residues. Trimming removed 2 bases at V and 5 bases at J, with 19 bases between. The germline gives CDR1 SQVTM, CDR2 ANQGSEA. The CDR3 sequence is CSVERVDGQGNEQYF. CDR3 coding DNA: TGCAGCGTTGAAAGGGTAGACGGGCAGGGGAACGAGCAGTACTTC.

This clone has more than one count but fewer than ten. The chain is built from TRBV4-1 and TRBJ2-1, with D possibly matching TRBD1 (5 bases). The CDR3 length is 17 residues. Germline values: CDR1 MGHRA, CDR2 YSYEKL. Trimming removed 1 base at V and 4 bases at J, with 17 bases between. The CDR3 reads CASSQGGSGIAYNEQFF. The CDR3 DNA follows: TGCGCCAGCAGCCAAGGGGGCTCAGGGATCGCTTACAATGAGCAGTTCTTC.

This chain connects TRBV6-5 to TRBJ2-1; possible D gene TRBD1, 6 bases. The V end was cut by 7 bases, the J end by 4 bases, with 17 bases between. From germline, CDR1 is MNHEY and CDR2 SVGAGI. There are 15 residues in the CDR3. The CDR3 sequence is CASTKQGKLYNEQFF. The CDR3 DNA follows: TGTGCCAGCACCAAACAGGGAAAACTATACAATGAGCAGTTCTTC.

The genes are TRBV9 and TRBJ1-1; maybe TRBD1 (5 bases). The CDR3 has 16 amino acids. The germline V gene encodes CDR1 SGDLS and CDR2 YYNGEE. V lost 4 bases and J lost 4, with 20 bases in between. CDR3 coding DNA: TGTGCCAGCAGCTTGGGGCGCGGGGGGGGGACCACTGAAGCTTTCTTT. Amino acid sequence: CASSLGRGGGTTEAFF.

The chain uses TRBV9 and TRBJ2-1; 10 nucleotides agree with TRBD2. The CDR3 runs 14 residues. CDR1 and CDR2 from the germline V gene are SGDLS and YYNGEE. V lost 3 bases to trimming and J lost 10 bases; unmatched junction nucleotides: 7. This chain's CDR3 is CASSGSGGAGEQFF. The CDR3, as DNA: TGTGCCAGCAGCGGCAGCGGGGGGGCCGGAGAGCAGTTCTTC.